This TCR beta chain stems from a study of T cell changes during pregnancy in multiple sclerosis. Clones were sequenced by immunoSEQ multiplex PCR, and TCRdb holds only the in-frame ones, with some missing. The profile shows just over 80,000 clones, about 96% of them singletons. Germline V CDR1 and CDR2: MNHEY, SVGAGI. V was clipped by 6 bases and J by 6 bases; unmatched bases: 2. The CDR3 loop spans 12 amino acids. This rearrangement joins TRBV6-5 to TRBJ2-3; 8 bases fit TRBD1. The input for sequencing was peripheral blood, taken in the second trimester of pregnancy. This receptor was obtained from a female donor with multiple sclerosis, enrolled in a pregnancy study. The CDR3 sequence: CASSRQGDTQYF. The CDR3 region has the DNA TGTGCCAGCAGCAGACAGGGGGATACGCAGTATTTT.